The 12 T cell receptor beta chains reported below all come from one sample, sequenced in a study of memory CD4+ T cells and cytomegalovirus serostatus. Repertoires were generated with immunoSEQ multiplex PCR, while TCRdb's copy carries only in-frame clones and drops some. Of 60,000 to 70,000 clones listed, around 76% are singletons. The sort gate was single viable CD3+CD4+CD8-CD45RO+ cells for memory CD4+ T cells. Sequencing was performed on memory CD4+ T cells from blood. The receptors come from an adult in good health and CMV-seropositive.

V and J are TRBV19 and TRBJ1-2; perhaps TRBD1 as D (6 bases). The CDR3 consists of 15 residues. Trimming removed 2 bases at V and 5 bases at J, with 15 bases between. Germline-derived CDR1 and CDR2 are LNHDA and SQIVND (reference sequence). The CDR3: CASSISAGEGYGYTF. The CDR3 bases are TGTGCCAGTAGTATATCGGCAGGGGAAGGGTATGGCTACACCTTC.

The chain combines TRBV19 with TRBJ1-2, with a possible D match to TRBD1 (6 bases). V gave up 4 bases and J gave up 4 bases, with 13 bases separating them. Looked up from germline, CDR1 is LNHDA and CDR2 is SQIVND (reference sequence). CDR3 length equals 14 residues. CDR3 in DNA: TGTGCCAGTAGTACCCAGGACAGTTTCTATGGCTACACCTTC. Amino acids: CASSTQDSFYGYTF.

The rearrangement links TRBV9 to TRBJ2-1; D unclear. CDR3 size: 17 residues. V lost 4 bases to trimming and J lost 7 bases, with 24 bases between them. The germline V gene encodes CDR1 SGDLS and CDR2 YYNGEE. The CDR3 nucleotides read TGTGCCAGCAGCCTCCAGCCAGTTGGGGATTTCTGGAATGAGCAGTTCTTC. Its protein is CASSLQPVGDFWNEQFF.

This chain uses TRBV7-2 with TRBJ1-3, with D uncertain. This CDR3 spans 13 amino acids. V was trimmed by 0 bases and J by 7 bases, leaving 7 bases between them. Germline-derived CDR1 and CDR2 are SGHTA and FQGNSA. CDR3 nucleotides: TGTGCCAGCAGCTTAGCACTGGGGAACACCATATATTTT. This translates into CASSLALGNTIYF.

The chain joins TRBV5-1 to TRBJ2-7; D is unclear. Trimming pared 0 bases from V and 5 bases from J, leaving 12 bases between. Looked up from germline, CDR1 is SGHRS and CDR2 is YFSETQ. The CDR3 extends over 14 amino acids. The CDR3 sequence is CASSLELNSNEQYF. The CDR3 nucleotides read TGCGCCAGCAGCTTGGAGTTGAACAGTAACGAGCAGTACTTC. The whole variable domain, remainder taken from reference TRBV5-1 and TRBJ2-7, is KAGVTQTPRYLIKTRGQQVTLSCSPISGHRSVSWYQQTPGQGLQFLFEYFSETQRNKGNFPGRFSGRQFSNSRSEMNVSTLELGDSALYLCASSLELNSNEQYFGPGTRLTVT.

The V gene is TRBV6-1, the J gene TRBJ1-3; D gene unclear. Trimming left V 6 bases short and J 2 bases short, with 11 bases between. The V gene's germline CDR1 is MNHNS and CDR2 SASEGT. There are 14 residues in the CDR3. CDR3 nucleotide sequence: TGTGCCAGCAGGACTCAAGGAGCTGGAAACACCATATATTTT. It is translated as CASRTQGAGNTIYF.

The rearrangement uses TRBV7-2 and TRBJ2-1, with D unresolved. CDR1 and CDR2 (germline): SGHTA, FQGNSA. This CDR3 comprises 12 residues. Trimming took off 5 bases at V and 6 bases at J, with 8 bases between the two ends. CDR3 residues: CASSPPLNEQFF. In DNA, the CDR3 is TGTGCCAGCAGCCCACCCCTCAATGAGCAGTTCTTC.

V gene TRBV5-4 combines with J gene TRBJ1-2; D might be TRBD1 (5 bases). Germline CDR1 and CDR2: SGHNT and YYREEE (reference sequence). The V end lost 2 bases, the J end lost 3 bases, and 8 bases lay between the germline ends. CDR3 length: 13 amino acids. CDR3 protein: CASSLGVDYGYTF. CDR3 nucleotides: TGTGCCAGCAGCTTAGGGGTAGACTATGGCTACACCTTC.

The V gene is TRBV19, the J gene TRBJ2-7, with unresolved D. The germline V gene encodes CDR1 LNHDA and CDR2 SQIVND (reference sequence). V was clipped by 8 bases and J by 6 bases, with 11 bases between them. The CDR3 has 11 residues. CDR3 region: CASGTWAEQYF. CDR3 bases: TGTGCCAGTGGAACCTGGGCCGAGCAGTACTTC. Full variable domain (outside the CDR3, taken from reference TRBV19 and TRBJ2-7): DGGITQSPKYLFRKEGQNVTLSCEQNLNHDAMYWYRQDPGQGLRLIYYSQIVNDFQKGDIAEGYSVSREKKESFPLTVTSAQKNPTAFYLCASGTWAEQYFGPGTRLTVT.

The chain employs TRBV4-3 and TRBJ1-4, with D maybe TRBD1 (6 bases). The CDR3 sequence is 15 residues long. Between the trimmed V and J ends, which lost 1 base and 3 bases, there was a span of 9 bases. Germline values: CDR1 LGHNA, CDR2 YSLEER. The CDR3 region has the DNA TGCGCCAGCAGCCAAGCGGACAGATCTAATGAAAAACTGTTTTTT. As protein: CASSQADRSNEKLFF.

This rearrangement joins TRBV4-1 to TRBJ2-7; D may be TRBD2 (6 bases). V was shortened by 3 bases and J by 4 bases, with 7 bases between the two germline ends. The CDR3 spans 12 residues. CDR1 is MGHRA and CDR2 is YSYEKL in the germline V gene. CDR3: CASSQGGYEQYF. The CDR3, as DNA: TGCGCCAGCAGCCAGGGGGGTTACGAGCAGTACTTC.

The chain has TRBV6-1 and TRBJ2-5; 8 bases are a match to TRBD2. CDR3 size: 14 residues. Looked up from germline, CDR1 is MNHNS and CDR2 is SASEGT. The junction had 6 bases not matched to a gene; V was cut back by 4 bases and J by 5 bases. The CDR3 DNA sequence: TGTGCCAGCAGTGTTAGCGGGGCGGAGGAGACCCAGTACTTC. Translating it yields CASSVSGAEETQYF.